The clone carrying this T cell receptor beta chain has a single count. The data were taken from a study of long-term antiretroviral therapy in people with HIV. V shed 1 base and J shed 8 bases, with 12 bases lying between them. The germline CDR1 and CDR2 sequences are SGHRS and YFSETQ. The length of the CDR3 is 13 residues. Sequencing relied on immunoSEQ assay v3.0, run at survey level. Profiling relied on immunoSEQ multiplex PCR, and the TCRdb table lists in-frame clones only, not all of them. The sample carries over 25,000 clones, around 93% recorded once. This sample comprised unsorted PBMCs, obtained around 7.4 years after starting antiretroviral therapy. The sequence came from a man aged 45-65 years with HIV. The genes are TRBV5-1 and TRBJ1-2; D is perhaps TRBD1 (6 bases). CDR3: CASSLNREGGYTF. The CDR3 bases are TGCGCCAGCAGCTTGAACAGGGAGGGGGGCTACACCTTC.